A single sample is the source of the 3 T cell receptor beta chains below, sequenced in a study of breast tumors, draining lymph nodes, adjacent tissues. TCRdb processed the multiplex PCR reads anew with MiXCR; each CDR3 protein has one entry. In the table there are 6,500 to 7,500 distinct CDR3 sequences, around two fifths of which are singletons. The material sequenced was tumor-adjacent breast tissue. These receptors originate from a female donor with breast cancer. Some clones in this sample may be carry-over from other donors' samples.

Many counts were recorded for this clonotype. The chain links TRBV28 to TRBJ2-2; no reliable D call. There are 14 residues in the CDR3. The V gene lost 3 bases and the J gene lost 0 bases, with 5 bases spanning the gap. The germline V gene has CDR1 MDHEN and CDR2 SYDVKM. The CDR3: CASSFAANTGELFF. CDR3 DNA sequence: TGTGCCAGCAGTTTTGCTGCGAACACCGGGGAGCTGTTTTTT.

The chain links TRBV20-1 to TRBJ2-1; D remains ambiguous. V was trimmed by 3 bases and J by 6 bases, leaving 9 bases between them. Germline loops: CDR1 DFQATT, CDR2 SNEGSKA (reference sequence). CDR3 length equals 12 residues. CDR3 in DNA: TGCAGTGCTAGTGCGGTCCTCAATGAGCAGTTCTTC. It yields the protein CSASAVLNEQFF.

The table lists this clonotype with many counts. The chain employs TRBV30 and TRBJ1-4; 8 bases fit TRBD1. V was clipped by 5 bases and J by 8 bases; unmatched bases: 10. Germline V gene data show CDR1 as GTSNPN and CDR2 as SVGIG (reference sequence). The CDR3 runs to 14 residues. DNA for the CDR3: TGTGCCTGGGCCCGTACGGCAGGGGGCGAAAAACTGTTTTTT. Translated, it gives CAWARTAGGEKLFF.